Following are 27 T cell receptor beta chains from one sample sequenced in a study of blood T cell repertoires in COVID-19. Produced via immunoSEQ multiplex PCR; TCRdb's table is partial and in-frame only. The repertoire holds nearly 250,000 clones, 70% to 90% seen once, with approximately 8.6% in the top ten. The sample taken for sequencing was PBMCs or T cells enriched from blood (not recorded which). These receptors were obtained from a woman aged 50 to 60 with acute COVID-19.

The chain uses TRBV4-2 and TRBJ2-3; TRBD2 matches at 11 bases. The CDR3 covers 18 residues. V lost 4 bases to trimming and J lost 3 bases; unmatched junction nucleotides: 12. CDR1 is LGHNA and CDR2 is YNFKEQ in the germline V gene. In DNA, the CDR3 is TGTGCCAGCAGCCCCCTCCTGATAGCGGGGGGGTTTACAGATACGCAGTATTTT. Translation: CASSPLLIAGGFTDTQYF.

V and J are TRBV19 and TRBJ2-7; 7 bases fit TRBD1. Germline values: CDR1 LNHDA, CDR2 SQIVND (reference sequence). The CDR3 has 14 residues. V was pared by 2 bases and J by 3 bases, with 4 bases of the junction left unmatched. CDR3 DNA sequence: TGTGCCAGTAGTATAACAGCAGGGGGCTACGAGCAGTACTTC. It is translated as CASSITAGGYEQYF.

Here the CDR3 DNA reads TGTGCCAGCAGTTTAAAGGCGCAGGGGATATATGGCTACACCTTC. This translates into CASSLKAQGIYGYTF. The rearrangement uses TRBV27 and TRBJ1-2, with D perhaps matching TRBD1 (6 bases). The CDR3 is 15 residues long. Germline-derived CDR1 and CDR2 are MNHEY and SMNVEV (reference sequence). V dropped 2 bases and J dropped 5 bases, with 15 bases sitting between them.

The chain couples TRBV18 to TRBJ1-3, with D possibly being TRBD1 (5 bases). This CDR3 has 16 amino acids. V shed 1 base and J shed 0 bases, with 10 bases lying between them. From germline, CDR1 is KGHSH and CDR2 LQKENI. CDR3 coding DNA: TGTGCCAGCTCACCACGACAGCTTAGCTCTGGAAACACCATATATTTT. Its translation is CASSPRQLSSGNTIYF. Complete variable domain (other parts from reference TRBV18 and TRBJ1-3): NAGVMQNPRHLVRRRGQEARLRCSPMKGHSHVYWYRQLPEEGLKFMVYLQKENIIDESGMPKERFSAEFPKEGPSILRIQQVVRGDSAAYFCASSPRQLSSGNTIYFGEGSWLTVV.

V gene TRBV19 combines with J gene TRBJ1-5; 10 nucleotides line up with TRBD1. The CDR3 contains 14 residues. Losses at the gene ends were 10 bases for V and 4 bases for J; bases not matched to a gene: 7. CDR1 is LNHDA, CDR2 SQIVND, per germline (reference sequence). The CDR3 DNA is TGTGCCACCCGGGACAGGGGATCGAATCAGCCCCAGCATTTT. Its translation: CATRDRGSNQPQHF.

The chain recombines TRBV3-1 (or the pseudogene TRBV3-2) with TRBJ2-3, with 8 bases matching TRBD2. V was clipped by 3 bases and J by 0 bases; unmatched bases: 8. CDR3 length: 17 residues. Germline V gene lookup returns CDR1 LGHDT and CDR2 YNNKEL (reference sequence). CDR3 in amino acids: CASSHTRLATSTDTQYF. The CDR3, as DNA: TGTGCCAGCAGCCACACCCGACTAGCGACTAGCACAGATACGCAGTATTTT.

The J gene is TRBJ1-2, the V gene TRBV4-3, with D possibly TRBD1 on 5 matching bases. Germline values: CDR1 LGHNA, CDR2 YSLEER. Trimming removed 0 bases from V and 2 bases from J, with 10 bases in between. CDR3 size: 15 residues. CDR3 sequence: CASSQDPQGNYGYTF. CDR3 sequence (DNA): TGCGCCAGCAGCCAAGACCCGCAGGGAAACTATGGCTACACCTTC.

V gene TRBV2 combines with J gene TRBJ2-3, with a tentative D call TRBD2 (6 bases). Between the trimmed V and J ends, which lost 7 bases and 4 bases, there was a span of 15 bases. This CDR3 has 14 amino acids. Germline V gene sequence: CDR1 SNHLY, CDR2 FYNNEI. The chain's CDR3 is CASIVGGTSDTQYF. CDR3 DNA sequence: TGTGCCAGCATTGTGGGAGGTACATCAGATACGCAGTATTTT.

In its sample, this clone was seen a few times. The rearrangement joins TRBV2 to TRBJ1-3, with 10 bases that match TRBD1. This CDR3 is 15 amino acids long. CDR1 and CDR2 from the germline V gene are SNHLY and FYNNEI. V gave up 6 bases and J gave up 2 bases; unmatched junction bases: 4. The CDR3 is CASRYGQGAGNTIYF. The CDR3 coding sequence is TGTGCCAGCAGATACGGACAGGGGGCTGGAAACACCATATATTTT.

This sequence joins TRBV4-3 and TRBJ1-1; a possible D gene is TRBD1 (6 bases). The CDR3 contains 13 residues. Trimming stripped 1 base from V and 8 bases from J, with 11 bases between. Per the germline V gene, CDR1 is LGHNA and CDR2 is YSLEER. This chain's CDR3 is CASSQVQGTEAFF. The CDR3 DNA is TGCGCCAGCAGCCAAGTTCAGGGGACCGAAGCTTTCTTT.

This chain joins TRBV30 and TRBJ1-2; TRBD1 matches 9 bases. Trimming at V came to 2 bases and at J to 7 bases, leaving 11 bases not matched to a gene. The CDR3 sequence is 15 residues long. The germline CDR1 and CDR2 sequences are GTSNPN and SVGIG (reference sequence). DNA of the CDR3: TGTGCCTGGAGTCCCGGGACAGGGAGTATCAGTGGCTACACCTTC. Translated: CAWSPGTGSISGYTF.

The chain couples TRBV4-3 to TRBJ1-4, with D hard to call. The germline V gene encodes CDR1 LGHNA and CDR2 YSLEER. The CDR3 contains 14 residues. Trimming stripped 1 base from V and 10 bases from J, with 13 bases between. CDR3 residues: CASSQGSSNGKLFF. The DNA for the CDR3 is TGCGCCAGCAGCCAAGGGTCTAGCAACGGAAAACTGTTTTTT.

The chain links TRBV6-4 to TRBJ1-1, with 7 bases aligning to TRBD1. Germline lookup yields CDR1 MRHNA and CDR2 SNTAGT. There are 15 residues in the CDR3. V lost 1 base and J lost 3; bases outside the gene matches: 5. DNA of the CDR3: TGTGCCAGCAGTGACTGGGACAGTGTCCACACTGAAGCTTTCTTT. Its translation: CASSDWDSVHTEAFF.

The chain couples TRBV7-3 to TRBJ2-1; tentative D call: TRBD2 (6 bases). Trimming stripped 0 bases from V and 0 bases from J, with 6 bases between. This CDR3 spans 15 amino acids. Germline values: CDR1 SGHTA, CDR2 FQGTGA. CDR3 coding DNA: TGTGCCAGCAGCTTAACCGGGAGCTCCTACAATGAGCAGTTCTTC. Translation gives CASSLTGSSYNEQFF. Variable domain in full (rest from reference TRBV7-3 and TRBJ2-1): GAGVSQTPSNKVTEKGKYVELRCDPISGHTALYWYRQSLGQGPEFLIYFQGTGAADDSGLPNDRFFAVRPEGSVSTLKIQRTERGDSAVYLCASSLTGSSYNEQFFGPGTRLTVL.

The chain recombines TRBV2 with TRBJ2-4, with TRBD1 matching 9 bases. J lost 4 bases, V lost 5 bases, and 3 bases had no gene match. Germline V lookup: CDR1 SNHLY, CDR2 FYNNEI. The CDR3 covers 14 residues. CDR3 amino acids: CASSRQGEKNIQYF. CDR3 DNA: TGTGCCAGCAGTCGACAGGGGGAAAAAAACATTCAGTACTTC.

This chain joins TRBV27 and TRBJ2-7; possible D gene TRBD1, 6 bases. The CDR3 length is 15 residues. V shed 2 bases and J shed 4 bases, with 15 bases lying between them. Germline values: CDR1 MNHEY, CDR2 SMNVEV (reference sequence). The CDR3 reads CASSLERPGEYEQYF. The CDR3 coding sequence is TGTGCCAGCAGTTTAGAGCGTCCAGGGGAGTACGAGCAGTACTTC.

This sequence joins TRBV30 and TRBJ2-1, with TRBD1 matching over 9 bases. V was clipped by 0 bases and J by 4 bases; unmatched bases: 4. The length of the CDR3 is 15 residues. CDR1 is GTSNPN and CDR2 is SVGIG in the germline V gene (reference sequence). The chain's CDR3 is CAWSVGQGRYNEQFF. CDR3 bases: TGTGCCTGGAGTGTGGGACAGGGACGGTACAATGAGCAGTTCTTC.

This chain links TRBV10-3 with TRBJ2-1; 16 bases line up with TRBD2. This CDR3 contains 19 residues. CDR1 ENHRY and CDR2 SYGVKD come from the germline V gene. Losses at the gene ends were 6 bases for V and 4 bases for J; bases not matched to a gene: 12. The CDR3 nucleotides read TGTGCCATCAGCCGGGGACTAGCGGGGGGGCGGACAAATTACAATGAGCAGTTCTTC. Translated: CAISRGLAGGRTNYNEQFF.

This sequence joins TRBV29-1 and TRBJ1-2; 9 nucleotides match TRBD1. The V gene end was trimmed by 4 bases and the J gene end by 8 bases; junction bases not matched to a gene: 5. The CDR3 sequence is 12 residues long. Looked up from germline, CDR1 is SQVTM and CDR2 is ANQGSEA. CDR3: CSVGDRVGGYTF. In DNA, the CDR3 is TGCAGCGTTGGGGACAGGGTGGGCGGCTACACCTTC.

This chain links TRBV5-1 with TRBJ2-1; 8 bases align to TRBD1. The V gene end was trimmed by 0 bases and the J gene end by 5 bases; junction bases not matched to a gene: 13. The length of the CDR3 is 18 residues. The germline V gene has CDR1 SGHRS and CDR2 YFSETQ. The CDR3 here is CASSLASRTGYGNNEQFF. CDR3 in DNA: TGCGCCAGCAGCTTGGCCTCCAGGACAGGGTATGGAAACAATGAGCAGTTCTTC.

The chain joins TRBV19 to TRBJ2-7; tentatively, D is TRBD1 (6 bases). Germline CDR1 is LNHDA and CDR2 is SQIVND (reference sequence). CDR3 length: 13 amino acids. Between the trimmed V and J ends, which lost 2 bases and 2 bases, there was a span of 7 bases. The CDR3 coding sequence is TGTGCCAGTAGTATAACAGGGACCTACGAGCAGTACTTC. Translated: CASSITGTYEQYF.

The gene calls are TRBV6-5 and TRBJ2-7; 8 nucleotides match TRBD2. V lost 0 bases to trimming and J lost 6 bases; unmatched junction nucleotides: 4. The CDR3 consists of 14 residues. The germline gives CDR1 MNHEY, CDR2 SVGAGI. In nucleotides, the CDR3 is TGTGCCAGCAGTTACTCGGCGGGGGGCGCCGAGCAGTACTTC. This translates into CASSYSAGGAEQYF.

The chain recombines TRBV7-3 with TRBJ1-1, with D unresolved. This CDR3 is built from 14 residues. CDR1 is SGHTA and CDR2 is FQGTGA in the germline V gene. V was shortened by 2 bases and J by 4 bases, with 11 bases between the two germline ends. CDR3 coding DNA: TGTGCCAGCAGCTTACTCGTTTCCTCCACTGAAGCTTTCTTT. This encodes CASSLLVSSTEAFF.

The chain carries TRBV18 and TRBJ1-2, with 7 bases fitting TRBD1. This CDR3 contains 13 residues. The trim removed 4 bases at V and 9 bases at J, leaving 8 bases unmatched. Germline V gives CDR1 KGHSH, CDR2 LQKENI. In DNA form, the CDR3 reads TGTGCCAGCTCACTGGGACAGTCTGATCGCTACACCTTC. It yields the protein CASSLGQSDRYTF.

The chain employs TRBV30 and TRBJ1-1; D ambiguous. Germline V gene data show CDR1 as GTSNPN and CDR2 as SVGIG (reference sequence). The CDR3 has 16 residues. With 1 base removed from V and 0 bases from J, the gap between germline ends came to 15 bases. This CDR3 reads CAWSAPSTAMNTEAFF. Written as DNA, the CDR3 is TGTGCCTGGAGTGCCCCCTCCACAGCCATGAACACTGAAGCTTTCTTT.

The chain uses TRBV7-6 and TRBJ2-5, with TRBD2 matching over 11 bases. Germline V gene sequence: CDR1 SGHVS, CDR2 FNYEAQ. The CDR3 consists of 16 residues. V lost 2 bases to trimming and J lost 1 base; unmatched junction nucleotides: 3. The CDR3 bases are TGTGCCAGCAGCTTACGACTAGCGGGACGCCAAGAGACCCAGTACTTC. Its translation is CASSLRLAGRQETQYF.

The CDR3 DNA reads as TGTGCCATCAAAGGGACAGCTAATTCACCCCTCCACTTT. It specifies CAIKGTANSPLHF. This rearrangement joins TRBV10-3 to TRBJ1-6; 7 bases fit TRBD1. J lost 6 bases, V lost 7 bases, and 3 bases had no gene match. The CDR3 has 13 residues. Germline V gene lookup returns CDR1 ENHRY and CDR2 SYGVKD.